The next 27 T cell receptor beta chains were all read from a single sample in a study of immune evolution from preneoplasia to lung adenocarcinoma. Clones were sequenced by immunoSEQ multiplex PCR, and TCRdb holds only the in-frame ones, with some missing. The sample has roughly 8,700 clones; just over 75% are singletons. The sequencing input was FFPE lung adenocarcinoma in situ tissue. Source of these receptors: a person between 55 and 80 years old with lung adenocarcinoma.

The chain combines TRBV7-9 with TRBJ1-2, with D hard to call. Germline V gene sequence: CDR1 SEHNR, CDR2 FQNEAQ (reference sequence). This CDR3 is built from 16 residues. The V gene lost 3 bases and the J gene lost 8 bases, with 22 bases spanning the gap. The CDR3 spells CASSFSSYDAGHGYTF. The DNA of the CDR3 is TGTGCCAGCAGCTTCTCATCCTACGACGCCGGGCACGGCTACACCTTC.

This chain links TRBV9 with TRBJ1-4, with D uncertain. V was shortened by 3 bases and J by 0 bases, with 6 bases between the two germline ends. The CDR3 spans 14 residues. Germline V gene data show CDR1 as SGDLS and CDR2 as YYNGEE. For the CDR3, the DNA is TGTGCCAGCAGCGATACTCCAACTAATGAAAAACTGTTTTTT. As protein: CASSDTPTNEKLFF. Looking up the rest from reference TRBV9 and TRBJ1-4 gives the full variable domain: DSGVTQTPKHLITATGQRVTLRCSPRSGDLSVYWYQQSLDQGLQFLIQYYNGEERAKGNILERFSAQQFPDLHSELNLSSLELGDSALYFCASSDTPTNEKLFFGSGTQLSVL.

This clone was found once. This chain connects TRBV6-6 to TRBJ1-3; tentatively, D is TRBD1 (6 bases). The CDR3 totals 15 residues. Germline loops: CDR1 MNHNY, CDR2 SVGAGI (reference sequence). The V end was cut by 7 bases, the J end by 5 bases, with 18 bases between. CDR3 sequence reads: CASTLGLRDRNTIYF. In nucleotides, the CDR3 is TGTGCCAGCACCCTAGGACTCCGGGACAGAAACACCATATATTTT.

The genes are TRBV19 and TRBJ1-6; D gene unclear. The CDR3 runs 15 residues. V was cut by 6 bases and J by 0 bases, with 9 bases left in between. Germline V lookup: CDR1 LNHDA, CDR2 SQIVND (reference sequence). CDR3 loop: CASSEASSYNSPLHF. CDR3 bases: TGTGCCAGTAGCGAGGCGAGCTCCTATAATTCACCCCTCCACTTT.

The V call is TRBV6-6, the J call TRBJ1-1, with a weak D call TRBD1 (5 bases). Germline V gene lookup returns CDR1 MNHNY and CDR2 SVGAGI (reference sequence). Trimming took 6 bases from V and 0 from J, leaving 17 bases between them. The CDR3 spans 16 residues. The CDR3 sequence: CASSPQGEGLNTEAFF. Written as DNA, the CDR3 is TGTGCCAGCAGCCCCCAGGGAGAGGGGTTGAACACTGAAGCTTTCTTT.

The CDR3 DNA reads TGTGCCAGCAGCTTACAGGGAGGACCTAGCGAGACCCAGTACTTC. Encoded protein: CASSLQGGPSETQYF. The rearrangement joins TRBV7-3 to TRBJ2-5; D might be TRBD2 (6 bases). This CDR3 region has 15 residues. Germline V gives CDR1 SGHTA, CDR2 FQGTGA. Deletions cut 2 bases from V and 5 bases from J, with 15 bases between.

The V and J genes are TRBV5-1 and TRBJ2-3, with D perhaps TRBD1 (5 bases). This CDR3 is built from 15 residues. The germline gives CDR1 SGHRS, CDR2 YFSETQ. V was trimmed by 2 bases and J by 2 bases, leaving 12 bases between them. The CDR3 sequence: CASSFWGRPTDTQYF. Here the CDR3 DNA reads TGCGCCAGCAGCTTTTGGGGCAGGCCCACAGATACGCAGTATTTT.

This chain uses TRBV7-2 with TRBJ1-6, with 8 positions matching TRBD1. Germline lookup yields CDR1 SGHTA and CDR2 FQGNSA. Germline trimming cut 6 bases from V and 6 bases from J; bases unmatched to any gene: 19. The CDR3 is 19 amino acids. The CDR3 here is CASSRKGEPGQASNSPLHF. Written as DNA, the CDR3 is TGTGCCAGCAGTCGCAAAGGAGAGCCGGGACAGGCTAGTAATTCACCCCTCCACTTT. Full variable domain (outside the CDR3, taken from reference TRBV7-2 and TRBJ1-6): GAGVSQSPSNKVTEKGKDVELRCDPISGHTALYWYRQSLGQGLEFLIYFQGNSAPDKSGLPSDRFSAERTGGSVSTLTIQRTQQEDSAVYLCASSRKGEPGQASNSPLHFGNGTRLTVT.

This chain connects TRBV11-1 to TRBJ2-1, with unresolved D. Germline CDR1 is SGHAT and CDR2 is FQDESV (reference sequence). The length of the CDR3 is 14 residues. Deletions cut 1 base from V and 10 bases from J, with 14 bases between. The CDR3 region has the DNA TGTGCCAGCAGCTTAGTCCAGGCGGTTGGGGAGCAGTTCTTC. This encodes CASSLVQAVGEQFF.

The chain carries TRBV2 and TRBJ1-3, with D maybe TRBD1 (6 bases). Trimming stripped 3 bases from V and 4 bases from J, with 13 bases between. The CDR3 extends over 15 amino acids. Germline V CDR1 and CDR2: SNHLY, FYNNEI. The CDR3 sequence is CASSDWGARGNTIYF. The DNA of the CDR3 is TGTGCCAGCAGTGATTGGGGGGCGCGAGGAAACACCATATATTTT.

This rearrangement joins TRBV4-1 to TRBJ2-3; D may be TRBD1 (6 bases). V shed 0 bases and J shed 6 bases, with 16 bases lying between them. The germline V gene has CDR1 MGHRA and CDR2 YSYEKL. CDR3 length: 16 amino acids. DNA for the CDR3: TGCGCCAGCAGCCAAGATCGAGGCAGGGGAAGGGATACGCAGTATTTT. Amino acid sequence: CASSQDRGRGRDTQYF.

This clone is labeled large. The chain employs TRBV6-1 and TRBJ1-4, with D unresolved. The CDR3 spans 15 residues. V lost 3 bases and J 1 base, leaving 9 bases between the germline ends. Looked up from germline, CDR1 is MNHNS and CDR2 is SASEGT. CDR3 DNA: TGTGCCAGCAGTGACATGCCCGGAACTAATGAAAAACTGTTTTTT. Amino acid sequence: CASSDMPGTNEKLFF.

The chain recombines TRBV19 with TRBJ1-1; 10 bases fit TRBD1. Trimming cost V 5 bases and J 5 bases; bases outside gene matches: 8. The germline CDR1 and CDR2 sequences are LNHDA and SQIVND (reference sequence). This CDR3 has 15 amino acids. Written as DNA, the CDR3 is TGTGCCAGTAGTTCGGGACAGGGGACGGGGACTGAAGCTTTCTTT. It is translated as CASSSGQGTGTEAFF.

This chain uses TRBV5-6 with TRBJ1-2; the D is unclear. This CDR3 has 12 residues. Germline V gene lookup returns CDR1 SGHDT and CDR2 YYEEEE. V lost 4 bases and J 2 bases, leaving 6 bases between the germline ends. Here the CDR3 DNA reads TGTGCCAGCAGCCCCCGAAACTATGGCTACACCTTC. This translates into CASSPRNYGYTF.

In this sample, this clone turned up a few times. The genes are TRBV6-1 and TRBJ2-7, with 13 bases matching TRBD2. The CDR3 extends over 15 amino acids. Germline CDR1 and CDR2: MNHNS and SASEGT. J was trimmed by 4 bases and V by 3 bases; bases with no gene match: 3. The CDR3 DNA follows: TGTGCCAGCAGTGAGGGACTAGCGGGGAATTACGAGCAGTACTTC. Its protein product is CASSEGLAGNYEQYF.

The chain combines TRBV5-4 with TRBJ1-5, with D tentatively TRBD1 (5 bases). Trimming left V 0 bases short and J 4 bases short, with 14 bases between. Germline CDR1 is SGHNT and CDR2 is YYREEE (reference sequence). The CDR3 contains 16 residues. The CDR3 reads CASSLGGEGYNQPQHF. Here the CDR3 DNA reads TGTGCCAGCAGCTTGGGAGGGGAGGGATATAATCAGCCCCAGCATTTT.

Only one count was recorded for this clone. The chain has TRBV11-2 and TRBJ2-3, with a possible D match to TRBD1 (6 bases). Per germline, CDR1 SGHAT and CDR2 FQNNGV. V was trimmed by 3 bases and J by 2 bases, leaving 9 bases between them. The CDR3 is made up of 14 amino acids. The CDR3 sequence is CASSFGGVTDTQYF. The CDR3 DNA reads as TGTGCCAGCAGCTTTGGGGGCGTCACAGATACGCAGTATTTT. The full variable domain, rest sourced from reference TRBV11-2 and TRBJ2-3, is EAGVAQSPRYKIIEKRQSVAFWCNPISGHATLYWYQQILGQGPKLLIQFQNNGVVDDSQLPKDRFSAERLKGVDSTLKIQPAKLEDSAVYLCASSFGGVTDTQYFGPGTRLTVL.

V is TRBV5-6 and J is TRBJ1-6; the D gene is possibly TRBD1 (6 bases). CDR3 length: 14 residues. The ends were cut back, 0 bases at V and 9 bases at J, with 10 bases in the middle. The germline CDR1 and CDR2 sequences are SGHDT and YYEEEE. The CDR3 sequence: CASSLADRGSPLHF. CDR3 nucleotide sequence: TGTGCCAGCAGCTTGGCGGACAGAGGTTCACCCCTCCACTTT.

The rearrangement joins TRBV30 to TRBJ1-1; a possible D gene is TRBD1 (5 bases). V shed 2 bases and J shed 4 bases, with 11 bases lying between them. Per the germline V gene, CDR1 is GTSNPN and CDR2 is SVGIG (reference sequence). The CDR3 totals 13 residues. The CDR3, as DNA: TGTGCCTGGAGTTTCCGGGACCGCACTGAAGCTTTCTTT. It specifies CAWSFRDRTEAFF.

This clone was detected only once. J is TRBJ2-3 and V is TRBV9; 13 nucleotides line up with TRBD2. CDR1 SGDLS and CDR2 YYNGEE come from the germline V gene. The CDR3 is made up of 18 amino acids. The ends lost 1 base at V and 4 bases at J; junction bases unmatched: 9. This CDR3 reads CASSVTLAGGVLADTQYF. The CDR3 nucleotides read TGTGCCAGCAGCGTAACACTAGCGGGGGGGGTCTTAGCAGATACGCAGTATTTT.

The J gene is TRBJ1-1, the V gene TRBV5-1, with a tentative D call TRBD1 (6 bases). Deletions cut 0 bases from V and 1 base from J, with 7 bases between. Germline values: CDR1 SGHRS, CDR2 YFSETQ. The CDR3 loop spans 14 amino acids. The chain's CDR3 is CASSLETGNTEAFF. The CDR3 DNA reads as TGCGCCAGCAGCTTGGAGACAGGGAACACTGAAGCTTTCTTT. Looking up the rest from reference TRBV5-1 and TRBJ1-1 gives the full variable domain: KAGVTQTPRYLIKTRGQQVTLSCSPISGHRSVSWYQQTPGQGLQFLFEYFSETQRNKGNFPGRFSGRQFSNSRSEMNVSTLELGDSALYLCASSLETGNTEAFFGQGTRLTVV.

This chain links TRBV15 with TRBJ2-2; no firm D call. The germline V gene has CDR1 LNHNV and CDR2 YYDKDF (reference sequence). This CDR3 comprises 13 residues. With 0 bases removed from V and 8 bases from J, the gap between germline ends came to 7 bases. The DNA of the CDR3 is TGTGCCACCAGCAGAGATCTGAAGGGGGAGCTGTTTTTT. Translation: CATSRDLKGELFF. Filled out from reference TRBV15 and TRBJ2-2, the complete variable domain reads DAMVIQNPRYQVTQFGKPVTLSCSQTLNHNVMYWYQQKSSQAPKLLFHYYDKDFNNEADTPDNFQSRRPNTSFCFLDIRSPGLGDTAMYLCATSRDLKGELFFGEGSRLTVL.

This clone was seen a few times. This rearrangement joins TRBV11-2 to TRBJ1-5; D gene uncertain. Trimming stripped 4 bases from V and 11 bases from J, with 21 bases between. The CDR3 covers 15 residues. CDR1 and CDR2 (germline): SGHAT, FQNNGV. CDR3 in DNA: TGTGCCAGCAGCTACGGGCCAGACGGATCATCAACCCAGCATTTT. Its protein is CASSYGPDGSSTQHF.

The chain links TRBV18 to TRBJ2-1, with D possibly being TRBD2 (5 bases). The CDR3 is 17 residues long. The V gene lost 6 bases and the J gene lost 7 bases, with 25 bases spanning the gap. Germline V gene lookup returns CDR1 KGHSH and CDR2 LQKENI. The CDR3 DNA reads as TGTGCCAGCTCCCCCGTCCGGGCTGATCGTCGAGGGAATGAGCAGTTCTTC. Translated: CASSPVRADRRGNEQFF.

This clone was detected only a few times. Other DNA sequences in the same sample also yield this CDR3. The chain combines TRBV7-9 with TRBJ1-5; 7 bases fit TRBD1. Germline-derived CDR1 and CDR2 are SEHNR and FQNEAQ (reference sequence). The J segment lost 4 bases and the V segment lost 0 bases, leaving 3 bases of the junction unmatched. The CDR3 is made up of 15 amino acids. CDR3 residues: CASSLAQGPNQPQHF. The CDR3 DNA is TGTGCCAGCAGCTTAGCACAGGGGCCGAATCAGCCCCAGCATTTT.

CDR3 nucleotide sequence: TGCGCCAGCAGCCAAGATCGTCTGGGTGCTGTAACTAATGAAAAACTGTTTTTT. It specifies CASSQDRLGAVTNEKLFF. This sequence joins TRBV4-1 and TRBJ1-4, with D unclear. This CDR3 has 18 amino acids. Germline values: CDR1 MGHRA, CDR2 YSYEKL. V shed 0 bases and J shed 1 base, with 15 bases lying between them.

The V call is TRBV7-3, the J call TRBJ1-1; D remains ambiguous. The CDR3 is 13 residues long. Germline CDR1 and CDR2: SGHTA and FQGTGA. V gave up 3 bases and J gave up 5 bases, with 10 bases separating them. As DNA, the CDR3 is TGTGCCAGCAGCTTGCTGGAGTCGACTGAAGCTTTCTTT. It is translated as CASSLLESTEAFF.